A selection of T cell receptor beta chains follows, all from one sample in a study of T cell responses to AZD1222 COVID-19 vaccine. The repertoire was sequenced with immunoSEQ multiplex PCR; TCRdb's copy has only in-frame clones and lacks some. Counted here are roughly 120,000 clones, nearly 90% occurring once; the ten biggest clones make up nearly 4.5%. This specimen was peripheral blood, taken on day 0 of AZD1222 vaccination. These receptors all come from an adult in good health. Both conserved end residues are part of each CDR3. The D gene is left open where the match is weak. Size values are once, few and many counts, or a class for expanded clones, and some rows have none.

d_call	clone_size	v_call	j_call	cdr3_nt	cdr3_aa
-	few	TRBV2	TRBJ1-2	TGTGCCAGCAGATTATCGACAGAAGCTAACTATGGCTACACCTTC	CASRLSTEANYGYTF
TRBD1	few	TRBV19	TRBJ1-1	TGTGCCAGTAGGGACAGGCTGAACACTGAAGCTTTCTTT	CASRDRLNTEAFF
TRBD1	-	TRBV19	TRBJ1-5	TGTGCCACTACAGGGGGTGGAAGCAATCAGCCCCAGCATTTT	CATTGGGSNQPQHF
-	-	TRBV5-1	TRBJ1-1	TGCGCCAGCAGCCCTCCGGGGACAAAACCAGAAGCTTTCTTT	CASSPPGTKPEAFF
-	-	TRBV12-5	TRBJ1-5	TGTGCTAGTGGTCCCGCGGAGGGATTCGGGCCCCAGCATTTT	CASGPAEGFGPQHF
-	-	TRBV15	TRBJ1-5	TGTGCCACCAGCAGAGACAGGCGCGTAAATCAGCCCCAGCATTTT	CATSRDRRVNQPQHF
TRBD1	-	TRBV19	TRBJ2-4	TGTGCCAGTAGGAACCCAGGGACAGGGCTCAACATTCAGTACTTC	CASRNPGTGLNIQYF
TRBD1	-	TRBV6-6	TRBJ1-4	TGTGCCAGCAGTTCGTCGACAGGGGGTGAAAAACTGTTTTTT	CASSSSTGGEKLFF
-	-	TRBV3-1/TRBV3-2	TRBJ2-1	TGTGCCAGCAGCAGGTACAATGAGCAGTTCTTC	CASSRYNEQFF
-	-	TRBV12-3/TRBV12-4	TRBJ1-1	TGTGCCAGCAGTTCCCAGATCTCCGGAGCTTTCTTT	CASSSQISGAFF
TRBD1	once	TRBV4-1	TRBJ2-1	TGCGCCAGCAGCCAAGGTAGAGTGGGACAGGGTTACAATGAGCAGTTCTTC	CASSQGRVGQGYNEQFF
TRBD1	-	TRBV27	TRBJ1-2	TGTGCCAGCAGGCCCGGGAACAGGGGTGCTGGCTACACCTTC	CASRPGNRGAGYTF
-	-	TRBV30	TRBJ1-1	TGTGCCTGGAGTGTACCGCCAGGGGTGGGGTCAGCTTTCTTT	CAWSVPPGVGSAFF
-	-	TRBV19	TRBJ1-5	TGTGCCAGTAGTATAGGGAGGGATCAGCCCCAGCATTTT	CASSIGRDQPQHF
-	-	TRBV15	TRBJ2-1	TGTGCCACCAGCAGTCAGAGGGTCGGTGAGCAGTTCTTC	CATSSQRVGEQFF